The clone carrying this T cell receptor (beta chain) was recorded only once. This sample is drawn from a study of blood T cell repertoires in COVID-19. Libraries were prepared by immunoSEQ multiplex PCR; TCRdb keeps only in-frame clonotypes and omits some of them. The data hold 100,000 or so clones, with under 95% observed a single time. Sequencing was done on a sample of peripheral blood. This TCR was recovered from a human donor with active COVID-19. The donor label of this sample is uncertain.

CDR3 in DNA: TGTGCCAGCAGCACCTCTTGGACAGGTGGCTATGGCTACACCTTC. Translating it yields CASSTSWTGGYGYTF. V is TRBV9 and J is TRBJ1-2; 7 bases align to TRBD1. The CDR3 is made up of 15 amino acids. CDR1 is SGDLS, CDR2 YYNGEE, per germline. The trim removed 4 bases at V and 4 bases at J, leaving 10 bases unmatched.